These T cell receptor beta chains were read from a single sample in a study of pediatric ulcerative colitis. Clones were sequenced by immunoSEQ multiplex PCR, and TCRdb holds only the in-frame ones, with some missing. The sample includes about 64,000 clones, 70% to 80% of them seen just once. Sequencing input: blood. All receptors come from a boy aged 5-17 years with moderate ulcerative colitis. Each CDR3 is given with its conserved first and last residue. Size values are once, few and many counts, or a class for expanded clones, and some rows have none.

CDR3 | V | size | length
CASSFRTSIWTF | TRBV5-1 | NA | 12
CASSLVGGGAAYNEQFF | TRBV7-6 | NA | 17
CATSRGAASGVTGELFF | TRBV15 | NA | 17
CASSPLTTGWGKNTEAFF | TRBV4-1 | NA | 18
CASSLSGLAGVETQYF | TRBV5-5 | NA | 16
CASSPPGLYTGELFF | TRBV18 | NA | 15
CSVPSGNTIYF | TRBV29-1 | NA | 11
CASSRRVRGYNEQFF | TRBV19 | NA | 15
CASSHRQGELFF | TRBV2 | few | 12
CASSFIAGGTDEQFF | TRBV19 | NA | 15
CASRRLLWDRTMNTEAFF | TRBV7-9 | once | 18
CASLPTRGRRDEQYF | TRBV27 | NA | 15
CASSLLGHPNEKLFF | TRBV14 | NA | 15
CASSWQDNEQFF | TRBV6-1 | NA | 12
CASSERLLFNQPQHF | TRBV2 | NA | 15
CASSFTSKGDEQFF | TRBV7-9 | NA | 14
CASSQLSLQRPLHF | TRBV11-2 | NA | 14
CASSQVAGLNTEAFF | TRBV7-2 | few | 15
CASSSGTRGGTGELFF | TRBV5-1 | NA | 16
CASSQTSGRHEQFF | TRBV5-4 | NA | 14
CASSPTTRKTGNTIYF | TRBV19 | once | 16
CASSLSGGDKQYF | TRBV7-6 | NA | 13